These 15 T cell receptor beta chains were sequenced from one sample in a study of radiotherapy plus CTLA-4 blockade in lung cancer. The method was immunoSEQ multiplex PCR; TCRdb's version includes in-frame clones alone and lacks a portion of them. This table holds approximately 49,000 clones, about 88% found once. Sequences were derived from peripheral blood, sampled from a patient treated with radiotherapy plus ipilimumab. Receptors originate from a human donor with non-small cell lung cancer whose response to radiotherapy plus ipilimumab could not be evaluated.

This clone showed up just a few times. The chain has TRBV19 and TRBJ1-1; D unresolved. This CDR3 has 15 residues. The V end lost 1 base, the J end lost 1 base, and 10 bases lay between the germline ends. From germline, CDR1 is LNHDA and CDR2 SQIVND (reference sequence). The CDR3 bases are TGTGCCAGTAGTATAGTCGACACATCGAACACTGAAGCTTTCTTT. Encoded protein: CASSIVDTSNTEAFF.

The rearrangement links TRBV20-1 to TRBJ2-5; D is unresolved. Germline values: CDR1 DFQATT, CDR2 SNEGSKA (reference sequence). This CDR3 region has 10 residues. The germline V and J ends were trimmed by 4 bases and 4 bases, with 4 bases remaining between them. CDR3 in DNA: TGCAGTGCTACGAGAGAGACCCAGTACTTC. Protein product: CSATRETQYF.

The rearrangement links TRBV27 to TRBJ2-1; D call uncertain. Between the trimmed V and J ends, which lost 3 bases and 0 bases, there was a span of 15 bases. CDR3 length: 17 amino acids. CDR1 is MNHEY and CDR2 is SMNVEV in the germline V gene (reference sequence). The CDR3 DNA follows: TGTGCCAGCAGTTTTCTTTCTCGGCGGAGCTCCTACAATGAGCAGTTCTTC. It yields the protein CASSFLSRRSSYNEQFF.

This chain joins TRBV7-3 and TRBJ2-1, with 12 bases matching TRBD1. The CDR3 is 17 residues long. Unmatched junction bases numbered 13, after V lost 1 base and J lost 12 bases. Germline V lookup: CDR1 SGHTA, CDR2 FQGTGA. CDR3: CASSLIAGDRGLFGQFF. The CDR3 region has the DNA TGTGCCAGCAGCTTAATAGCGGGGGACAGGGGGCTCTTTGGGCAGTTCTTC.

The J gene is TRBJ2-1, the V gene TRBV14; TRBD1 aligns across 11 bases. From germline, CDR1 is SGHDN and CDR2 FVKESK. The CDR3 has 15 residues. J was trimmed by 8 bases and V by 7 bases; bases with no gene match: 10. CDR3 sequence (DNA): TGTGCCAGCACCCCCGGGACAGGGGGTTTCTATGAGCAGTTCTTC. Translation gives CASTPGTGGFYEQFF.

The rearrangement joins TRBV6-5 to TRBJ1-6; TRBD1 aligns across 7 bases. V lost 5 bases and J lost 6; bases outside the gene matches: 4. There are 14 residues in the CDR3. Looked up from germline, CDR1 is MNHEY and CDR2 is SVGAGI. CDR3 bases: TGTGCCAGCAGTCTACAGGGGTCTAATTCACCCCTCCACTTT. Residues: CASSLQGSNSPLHF.

This clone has only one observation. As DNA, the CDR3 is TGTGCCAGCAGTTACCAGCGGGGCCCCTACGAGCAGTACTTC. It translates to CASSYQRGPYEQYF. The rearrangement joins TRBV6-5 to TRBJ2-7; 7 bases map to TRBD2. From germline, CDR1 is MNHEY and CDR2 SVGAGI. The trim removed 2 bases at V and 2 bases at J, leaving 3 bases unmatched. The CDR3 totals 14 residues.

The chain employs TRBV2 and TRBJ1-4, with D perhaps matching TRBD1 (6 bases). V lost 8 bases and J 3 bases, leaving 16 bases between the germline ends. The length of the CDR3 is 15 residues. Per the germline V gene, CDR1 is SNHLY and CDR2 is FYNNEI. The CDR3 DNA sequence: TGTGCCAGCCGCCGGCAGACAGGCTCTAATGAAAAACTGTTTTTT. Its translation: CASRRQTGSNEKLFF.

This chain joins TRBV28 and TRBJ1-1, with D possibly matching TRBD1 (6 bases). CDR1 MDHEN and CDR2 SYDVKM come from the germline V gene. Trimming cost V 6 bases and J 9 bases, with 20 bases left between them. The CDR3 loop spans 14 amino acids. CDR3 DNA sequence: TGTGCCAGCAGCTTGGACGGACAGTTCCTAAAAGCTTTCTTT. Residues: CASSLDGQFLKAFF. The whole variable domain, filled in from reference TRBV28 and TRBJ1-1, reads DVKVTQSSRYLVKRTGEKVFLECVQDMDHENMFWYRQDPGLGLRLIYFSYDVKMKEKGDIPEGYSVSREKKERFSLILESASTNQTSMYLCASSLDGQFLKAFFGQGTRLTVV.

This chain uses TRBV20-1 with TRBJ2-1; 10 bases agree with TRBD2. The J segment lost 13 bases and the V segment lost 6 bases, leaving 6 bases of the junction unmatched. The CDR3 loop spans 11 amino acids. Germline CDR1 DFQATT, CDR2 SNEGSKA (reference sequence). Here the CDR3 reads CSANLAGVQFF. In DNA form, the CDR3 reads TGCAGTGCGAATCTAGCGGGAGTTCAGTTCTTC.

The chain employs TRBV7-2 and TRBJ2-2, with D perhaps matching TRBD2 (6 bases). Trimming pared 7 bases from V and 8 bases from J, leaving 17 bases between. The CDR3 spans 14 residues. Germline V lookup: CDR1 SGHTA, CDR2 FQGNSA. The CDR3 DNA reads as TGTGCCAGCACCCCCCAAGGAGGGGTAGGGGAGCTGTTTTTT. This codes for CASTPQGGVGELFF.

CDR3 DNA sequence: TGCGCCAGCAGCCTAACAGGTTATCAGCCCCAGCATTTT. It codes for CASSLTGYQPQHF. V is TRBV5-1 and J is TRBJ1-5; D might be TRBD1 (5 bases). CDR1 is SGHRS and CDR2 is YFSETQ in the germline V gene. Trimming stripped 4 bases from V and 5 bases from J, with 10 bases between. This CDR3 has 13 amino acids.

V gene TRBV27 combines with J gene TRBJ2-7, with a tentative D call TRBD1 (6 bases). V shed 5 bases and J shed 7 bases, with 24 bases lying between them. From germline, CDR1 is MNHEY and CDR2 SMNVEV (reference sequence). There are 16 residues in the CDR3. This chain's CDR3 is CASSPLQGKHSGEQYF. CDR3 sequence (DNA): TGTGCCAGCAGTCCACTACAGGGAAAGCATTCGGGGGAGCAGTACTTC.

There are a few counts of this clone. This rearrangement joins TRBV5-1 to TRBJ2-5, with D possibly TRBD1 on 5 matching bases. Germline CDR1 and CDR2: SGHRS and YFSETQ. Trimming removed 0 bases from V and 5 bases from J, with 14 bases in between. The CDR3 runs to 15 residues. This chain's CDR3 is CASSLALRAGETQYF. The CDR3 nucleotides are TGCGCCAGCAGCTTGGCCCTCAGGGCCGGGGAGACCCAGTACTTC.

This clone has only a few counts. This chain connects TRBV6-6 to TRBJ2-7; 7 bases line up with TRBD1. The trim removed 6 bases at V and 2 bases at J, leaving 4 bases unmatched. From germline, CDR1 is MNHNY and CDR2 SVGAGI (reference sequence). The CDR3 runs 13 residues. The DNA of the CDR3 is TGTGCCAGCAGGACAGGGATCACCTACGAGCAGTACTTC. This encodes CASRTGITYEQYF.